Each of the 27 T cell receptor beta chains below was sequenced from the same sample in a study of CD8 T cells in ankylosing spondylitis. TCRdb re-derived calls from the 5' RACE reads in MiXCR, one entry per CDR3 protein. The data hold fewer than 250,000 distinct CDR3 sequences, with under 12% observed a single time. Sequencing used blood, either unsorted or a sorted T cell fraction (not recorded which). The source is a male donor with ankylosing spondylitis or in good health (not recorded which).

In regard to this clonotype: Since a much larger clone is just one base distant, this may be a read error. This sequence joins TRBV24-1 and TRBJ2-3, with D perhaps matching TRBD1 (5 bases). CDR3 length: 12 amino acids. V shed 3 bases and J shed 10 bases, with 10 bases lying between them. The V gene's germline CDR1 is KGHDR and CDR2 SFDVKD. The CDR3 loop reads CATSDELGAQYF. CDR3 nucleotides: TGTGCCACCAGTGATGAGTTAGGGGCGCAGTATTTT.

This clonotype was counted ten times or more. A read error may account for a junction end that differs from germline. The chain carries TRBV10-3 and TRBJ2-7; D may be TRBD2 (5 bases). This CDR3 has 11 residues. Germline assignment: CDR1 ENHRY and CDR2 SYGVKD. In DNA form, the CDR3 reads TGTGCCACCGCCGAGGGATTGGCTGTGGGCTTC. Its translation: CATAEGLAVGF.

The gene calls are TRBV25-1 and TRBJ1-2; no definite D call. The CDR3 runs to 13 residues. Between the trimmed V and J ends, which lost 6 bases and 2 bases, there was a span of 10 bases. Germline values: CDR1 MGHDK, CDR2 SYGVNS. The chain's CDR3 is CASSFPDNYGYTF. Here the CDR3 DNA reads TGTGCCAGCAGCTTCCCGGACAACTATGGCTACACCTTC.

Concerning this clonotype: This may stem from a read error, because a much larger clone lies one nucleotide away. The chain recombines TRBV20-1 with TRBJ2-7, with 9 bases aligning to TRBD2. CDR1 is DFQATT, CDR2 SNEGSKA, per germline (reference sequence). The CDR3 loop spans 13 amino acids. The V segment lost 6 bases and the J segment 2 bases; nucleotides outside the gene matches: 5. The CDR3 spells CSASSGMAYEQYF. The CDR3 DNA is TGCAGTGCCTCTAGCGGGATGGCCTACGAGCAGTACTTC.

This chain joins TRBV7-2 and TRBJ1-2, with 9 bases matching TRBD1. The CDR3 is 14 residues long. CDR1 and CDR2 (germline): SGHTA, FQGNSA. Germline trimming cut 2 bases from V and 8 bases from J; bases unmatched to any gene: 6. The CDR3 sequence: CASSLKGQGVGYTF. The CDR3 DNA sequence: TGTGCCAGCAGCTTAAAGGGACAGGGTGTAGGCTACACCTTC. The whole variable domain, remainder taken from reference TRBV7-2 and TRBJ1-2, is GAGVSQSPSNKVTEKGKDVELRCDPISGHTALYWYRQSLGQGLEFLIYFQGNSAPDKSGLPSDRFSAERTGGSVSTLTIQRTQQEDSAVYLCASSLKGQGVGYTFGSGTRLTVV.

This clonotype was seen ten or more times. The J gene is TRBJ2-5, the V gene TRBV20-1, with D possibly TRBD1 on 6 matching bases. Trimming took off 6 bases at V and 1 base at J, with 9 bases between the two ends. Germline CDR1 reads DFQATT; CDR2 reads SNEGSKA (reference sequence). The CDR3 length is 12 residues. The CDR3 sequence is CSAPDSQETQYF. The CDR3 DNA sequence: TGCAGTGCCCCGGACAGCCAAGAGACCCAGTACTTC.

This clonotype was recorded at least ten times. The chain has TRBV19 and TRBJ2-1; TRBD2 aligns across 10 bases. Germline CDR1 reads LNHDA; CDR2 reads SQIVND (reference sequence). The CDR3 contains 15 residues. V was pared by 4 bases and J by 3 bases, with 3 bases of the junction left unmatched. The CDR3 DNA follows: TGTGCCAGTAGTACCGGGACTAGCGTCTACAATGAGCAGTTCTTC. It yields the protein CASSTGTSVYNEQFF. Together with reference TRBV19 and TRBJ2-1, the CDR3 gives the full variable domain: DGGITQSPKYLFRKEGQNVTLSCEQNLNHDAMYWYRQDPGQGLRLIYYSQIVNDFQKGDIAEGYSVSREKKESFPLTVTSAQKNPTAFYLCASSTGTSVYNEQFFGPGTRLTVL.

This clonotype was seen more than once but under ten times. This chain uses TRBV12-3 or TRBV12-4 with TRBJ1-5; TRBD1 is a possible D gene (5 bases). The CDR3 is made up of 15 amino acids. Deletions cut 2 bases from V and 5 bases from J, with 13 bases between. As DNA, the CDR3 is TGTGCCAGCAGTTTAACAGGTGGAGGTCATCAGCCCCAGCATTTT. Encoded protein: CASSLTGGGHQPQHF.

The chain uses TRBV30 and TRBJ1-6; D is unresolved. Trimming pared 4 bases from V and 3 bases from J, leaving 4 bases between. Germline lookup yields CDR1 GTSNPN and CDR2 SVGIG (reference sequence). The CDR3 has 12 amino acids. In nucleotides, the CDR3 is TGTGCCTGGACCGACTATAATTCACCCCTCCACTTT. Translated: CAWTDYNSPLHF.

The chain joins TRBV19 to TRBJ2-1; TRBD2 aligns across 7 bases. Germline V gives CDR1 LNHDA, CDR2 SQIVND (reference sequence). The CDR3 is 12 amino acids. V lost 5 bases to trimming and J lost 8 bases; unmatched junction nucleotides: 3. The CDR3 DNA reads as TGTGCCAGTAGTTGGGGGGGAGATGAGCAGTTCTTC. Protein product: CASSWGGDEQFF. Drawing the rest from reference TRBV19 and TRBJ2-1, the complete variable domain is DGGITQSPKYLFRKEGQNVTLSCEQNLNHDAMYWYRQDPGQGLRLIYYSQIVNDFQKGDIAEGYSVSREKKESFPLTVTSAQKNPTAFYLCASSWGGDEQFFGPGTRLTVL.

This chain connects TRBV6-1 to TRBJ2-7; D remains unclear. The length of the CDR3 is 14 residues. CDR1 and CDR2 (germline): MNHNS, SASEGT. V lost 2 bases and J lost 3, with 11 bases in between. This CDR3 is CASSERLDIYEQYF. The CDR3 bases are TGTGCCAGCAGTGAACGGCTAGATATCTACGAGCAGTACTTC.

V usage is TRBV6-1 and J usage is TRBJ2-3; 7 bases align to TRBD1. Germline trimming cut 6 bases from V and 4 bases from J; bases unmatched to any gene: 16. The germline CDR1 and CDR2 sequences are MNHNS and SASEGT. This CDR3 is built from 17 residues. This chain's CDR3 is CASRGVPQGYNPDTQYF. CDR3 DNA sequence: TGTGCCAGCAGAGGAGTTCCACAGGGGTATAACCCAGATACGCAGTATTTT.

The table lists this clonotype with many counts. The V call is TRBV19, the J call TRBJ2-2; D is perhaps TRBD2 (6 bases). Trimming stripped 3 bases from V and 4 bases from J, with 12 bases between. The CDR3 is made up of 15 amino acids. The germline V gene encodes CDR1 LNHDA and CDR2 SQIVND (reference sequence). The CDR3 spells CASSIRGISTGELFF. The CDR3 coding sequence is TGTGCCAGTAGTATCCGGGGGATCTCCACCGGGGAGCTGTTTTTT.

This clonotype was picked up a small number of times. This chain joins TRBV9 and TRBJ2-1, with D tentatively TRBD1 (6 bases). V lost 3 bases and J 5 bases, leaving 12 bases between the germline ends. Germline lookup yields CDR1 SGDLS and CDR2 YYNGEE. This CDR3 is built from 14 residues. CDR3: CASSAGTFHNEQFF. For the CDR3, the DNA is TGTGCCAGCAGCGCCGGGACATTCCACAATGAGCAGTTCTTC.

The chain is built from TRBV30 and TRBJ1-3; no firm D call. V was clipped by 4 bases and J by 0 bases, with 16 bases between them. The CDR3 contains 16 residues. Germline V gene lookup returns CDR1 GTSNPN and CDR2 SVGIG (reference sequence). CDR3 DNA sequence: TGTGCCTGGACCACGGCGGGCAGGAGCTCTGGAAACACCATATATTTT. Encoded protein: CAWTTAGRSSGNTIYF. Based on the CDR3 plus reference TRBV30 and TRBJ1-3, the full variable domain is SQTIHQWPATLVQPVGSPLSLECTVEGTSNPNLYWYRQAAGRGLQLLFYSVGIGQISSEVPQNLSASRPQDRQFILSSKKLLLSDSGFYLCAWTTAGRSSGNTIYFGEGSWLTVV.

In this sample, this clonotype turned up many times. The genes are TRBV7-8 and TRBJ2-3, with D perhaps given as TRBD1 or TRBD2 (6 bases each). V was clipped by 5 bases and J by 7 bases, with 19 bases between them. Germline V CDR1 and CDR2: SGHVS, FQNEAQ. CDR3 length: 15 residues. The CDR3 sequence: CASSLRGAGTNTQYF. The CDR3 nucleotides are TGTGCCAGCAGCCTTAGGGGGGCCGGCACGAATACGCAGTATTTT.

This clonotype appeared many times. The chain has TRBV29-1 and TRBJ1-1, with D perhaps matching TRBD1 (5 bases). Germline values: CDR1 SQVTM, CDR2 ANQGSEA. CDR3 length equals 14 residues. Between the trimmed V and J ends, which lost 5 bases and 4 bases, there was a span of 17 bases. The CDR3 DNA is TGCAGCGTTCATACGGCGGGGCCGGCCACTGAAGCTTTCTTT. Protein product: CSVHTAGPATEAFF.

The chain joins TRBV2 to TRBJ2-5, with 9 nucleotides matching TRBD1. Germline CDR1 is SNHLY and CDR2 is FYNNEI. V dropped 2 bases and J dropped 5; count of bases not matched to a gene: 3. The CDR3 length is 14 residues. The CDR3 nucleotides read TGTGCCAGCAGTGAAACAGGGGGCGGGGAGACCCAGTACTTC. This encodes CASSETGGGETQYF.

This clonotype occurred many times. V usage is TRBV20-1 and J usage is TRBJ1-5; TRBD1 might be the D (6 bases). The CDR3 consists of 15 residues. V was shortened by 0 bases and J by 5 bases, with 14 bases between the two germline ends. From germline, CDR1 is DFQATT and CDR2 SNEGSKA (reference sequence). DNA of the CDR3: TGCAGTGCTAGAGAGGGGGCGGGGGGGGATCAGCCCCAGCATTTT. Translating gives CSAREGAGGDQPQHF.

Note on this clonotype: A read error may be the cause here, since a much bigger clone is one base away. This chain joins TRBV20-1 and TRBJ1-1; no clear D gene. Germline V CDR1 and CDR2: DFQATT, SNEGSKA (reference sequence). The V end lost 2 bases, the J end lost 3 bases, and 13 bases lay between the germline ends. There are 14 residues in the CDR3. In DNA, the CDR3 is TGCAGTGCTAGAACGGGTAGGATCGACACTGAAGCTTTCTTT. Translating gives CSARTGRIDTEAFF.

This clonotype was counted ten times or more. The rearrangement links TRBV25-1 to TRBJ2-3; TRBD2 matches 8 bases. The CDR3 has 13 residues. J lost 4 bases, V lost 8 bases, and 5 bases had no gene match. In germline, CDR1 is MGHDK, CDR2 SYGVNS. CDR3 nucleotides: TGTGCCAGCGCTGGGACTAGGGCAGATACGCAGTATTTT. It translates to CASAGTRADTQYF.

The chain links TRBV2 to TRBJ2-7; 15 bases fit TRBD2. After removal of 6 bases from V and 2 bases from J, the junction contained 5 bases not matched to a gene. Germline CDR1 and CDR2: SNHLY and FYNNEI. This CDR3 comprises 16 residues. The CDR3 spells CASRGTSGRLPYEQYF. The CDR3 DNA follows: TGTGCCAGCAGAGGGACTAGCGGGAGGCTCCCCTACGAGCAGTACTTC.

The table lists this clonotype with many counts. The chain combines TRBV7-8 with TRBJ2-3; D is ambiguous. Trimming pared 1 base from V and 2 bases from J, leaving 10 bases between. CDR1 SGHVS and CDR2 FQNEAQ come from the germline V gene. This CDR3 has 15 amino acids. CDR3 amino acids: CASSLVAGLTDTQYF. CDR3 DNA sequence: TGTGCCAGCAGCTTAGTGGCCGGCCTCACAGATACGCAGTATTTT. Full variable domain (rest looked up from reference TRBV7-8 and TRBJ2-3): GAGVSQSPRYKVAKRGQDVALRCDPISGHVSLFWYQQALGQGPEFLTYFQNEAQLDKSGLPSDRFFAERPEGSVSTLKIQRTQQEDSAVYLCASSLVAGLTDTQYFGPGTRLTVL.

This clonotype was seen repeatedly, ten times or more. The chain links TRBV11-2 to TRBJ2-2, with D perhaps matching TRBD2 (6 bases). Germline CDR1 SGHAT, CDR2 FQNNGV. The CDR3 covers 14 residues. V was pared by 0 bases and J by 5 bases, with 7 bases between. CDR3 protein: CASSLEGRTGELFF. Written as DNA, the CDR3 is TGTGCCAGCAGCTTAGAAGGGAGGACCGGGGAGCTGTTTTTT.

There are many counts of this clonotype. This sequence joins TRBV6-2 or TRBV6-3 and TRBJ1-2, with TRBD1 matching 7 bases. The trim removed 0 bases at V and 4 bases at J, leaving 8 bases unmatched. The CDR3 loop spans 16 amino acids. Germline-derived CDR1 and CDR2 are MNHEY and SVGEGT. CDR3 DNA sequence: TGTGCCAGCAGTTACTCGAAAGGGACAGCCGGCTATGGCTACACCTTC. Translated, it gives CASSYSKGTAGYGYTF.

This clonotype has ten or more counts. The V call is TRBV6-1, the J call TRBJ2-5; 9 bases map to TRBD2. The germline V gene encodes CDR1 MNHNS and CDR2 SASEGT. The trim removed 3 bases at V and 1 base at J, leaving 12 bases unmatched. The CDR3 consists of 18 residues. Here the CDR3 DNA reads TGTGCCAGCAGTGATGGGACTAGCCGAGTATGGGGCCAAGAGACCCAGTACTTC. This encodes CASSDGTSRVWGQETQYF.

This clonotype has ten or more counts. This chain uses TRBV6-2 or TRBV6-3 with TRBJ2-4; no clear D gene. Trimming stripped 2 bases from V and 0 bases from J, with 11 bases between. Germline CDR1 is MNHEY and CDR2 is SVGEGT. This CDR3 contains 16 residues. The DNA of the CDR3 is TGTGCCAGCAGTTACATCGGTAGCCTAGCCAAAAACATTCAGTACTTC. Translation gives CASSYIGSLAKNIQYF.